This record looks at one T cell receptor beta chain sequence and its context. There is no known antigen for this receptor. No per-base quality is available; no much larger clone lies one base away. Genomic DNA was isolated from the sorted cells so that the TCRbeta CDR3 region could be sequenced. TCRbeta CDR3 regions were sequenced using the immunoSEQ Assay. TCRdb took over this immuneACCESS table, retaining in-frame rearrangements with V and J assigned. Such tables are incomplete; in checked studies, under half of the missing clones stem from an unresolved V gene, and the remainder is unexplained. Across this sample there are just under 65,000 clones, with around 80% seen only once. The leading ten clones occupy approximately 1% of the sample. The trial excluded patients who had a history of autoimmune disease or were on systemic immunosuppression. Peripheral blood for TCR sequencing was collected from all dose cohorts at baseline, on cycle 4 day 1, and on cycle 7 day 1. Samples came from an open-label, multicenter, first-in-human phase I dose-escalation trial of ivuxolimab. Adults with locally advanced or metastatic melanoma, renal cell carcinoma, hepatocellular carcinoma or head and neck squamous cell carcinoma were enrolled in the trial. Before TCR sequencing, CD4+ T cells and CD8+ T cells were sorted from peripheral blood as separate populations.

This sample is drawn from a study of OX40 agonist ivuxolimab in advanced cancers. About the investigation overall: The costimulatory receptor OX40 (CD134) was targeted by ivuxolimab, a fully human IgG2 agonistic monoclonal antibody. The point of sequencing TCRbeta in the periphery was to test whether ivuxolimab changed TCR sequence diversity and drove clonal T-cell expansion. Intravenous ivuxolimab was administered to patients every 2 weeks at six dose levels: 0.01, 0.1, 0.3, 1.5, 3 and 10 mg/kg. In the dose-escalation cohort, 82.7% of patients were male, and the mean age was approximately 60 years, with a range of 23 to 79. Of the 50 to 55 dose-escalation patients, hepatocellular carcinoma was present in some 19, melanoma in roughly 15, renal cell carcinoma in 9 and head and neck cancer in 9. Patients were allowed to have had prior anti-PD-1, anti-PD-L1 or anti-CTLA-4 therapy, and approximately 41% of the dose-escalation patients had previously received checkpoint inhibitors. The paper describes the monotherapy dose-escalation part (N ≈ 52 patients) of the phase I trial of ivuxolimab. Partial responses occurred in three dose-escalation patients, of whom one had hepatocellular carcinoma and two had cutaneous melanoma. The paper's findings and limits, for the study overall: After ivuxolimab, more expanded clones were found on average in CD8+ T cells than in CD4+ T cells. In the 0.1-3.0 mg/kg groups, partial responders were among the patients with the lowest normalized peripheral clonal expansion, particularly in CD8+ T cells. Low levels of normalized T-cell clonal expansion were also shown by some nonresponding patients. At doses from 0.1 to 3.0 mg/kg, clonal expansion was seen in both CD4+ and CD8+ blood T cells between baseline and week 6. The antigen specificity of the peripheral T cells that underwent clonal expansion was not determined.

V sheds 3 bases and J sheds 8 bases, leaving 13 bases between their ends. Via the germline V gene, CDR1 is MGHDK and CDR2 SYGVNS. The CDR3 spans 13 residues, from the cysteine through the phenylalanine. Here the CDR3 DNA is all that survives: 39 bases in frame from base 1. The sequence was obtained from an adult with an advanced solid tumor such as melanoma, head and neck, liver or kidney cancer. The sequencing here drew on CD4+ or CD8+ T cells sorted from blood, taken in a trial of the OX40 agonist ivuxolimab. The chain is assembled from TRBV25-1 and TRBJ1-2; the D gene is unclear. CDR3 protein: CASSDGPRRGYTF. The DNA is TGTGCCAGCAGTGACGGGCCCAGGAGGGGCTACACCTTC.